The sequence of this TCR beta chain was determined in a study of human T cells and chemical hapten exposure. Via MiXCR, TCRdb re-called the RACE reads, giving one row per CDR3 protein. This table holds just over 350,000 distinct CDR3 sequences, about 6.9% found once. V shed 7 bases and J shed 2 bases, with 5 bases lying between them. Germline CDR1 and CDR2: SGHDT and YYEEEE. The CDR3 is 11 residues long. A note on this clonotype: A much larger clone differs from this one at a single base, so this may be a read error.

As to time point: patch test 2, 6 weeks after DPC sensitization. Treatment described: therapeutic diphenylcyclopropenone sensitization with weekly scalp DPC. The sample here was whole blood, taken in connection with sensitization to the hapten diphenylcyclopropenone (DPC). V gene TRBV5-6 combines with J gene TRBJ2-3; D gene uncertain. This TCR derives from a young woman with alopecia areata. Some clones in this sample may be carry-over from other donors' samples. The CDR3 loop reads CASGDTDTQYF. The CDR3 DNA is TGTGCCAGCGGCGACACAGATACGCAGTATTTT.